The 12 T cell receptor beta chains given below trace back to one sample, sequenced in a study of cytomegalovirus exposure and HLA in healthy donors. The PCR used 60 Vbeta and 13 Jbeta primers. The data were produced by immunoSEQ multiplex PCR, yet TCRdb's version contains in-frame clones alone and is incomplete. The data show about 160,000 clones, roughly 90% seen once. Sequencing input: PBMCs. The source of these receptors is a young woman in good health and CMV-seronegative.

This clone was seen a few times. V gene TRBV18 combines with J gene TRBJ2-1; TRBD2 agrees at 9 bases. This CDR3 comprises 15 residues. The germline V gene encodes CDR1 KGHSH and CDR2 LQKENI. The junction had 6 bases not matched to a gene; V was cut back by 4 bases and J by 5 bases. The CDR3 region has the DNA TGTGCCAGCTCACTCTCGCTAGCGGGAAACAATGAGCAGTTCTTC. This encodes CASSLSLAGNNEQFF.

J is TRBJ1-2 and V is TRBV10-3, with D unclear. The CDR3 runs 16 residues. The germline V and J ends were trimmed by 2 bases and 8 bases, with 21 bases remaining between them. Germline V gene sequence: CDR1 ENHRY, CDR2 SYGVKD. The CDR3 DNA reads TGTGCCATCAGTGAGCAACCGGGAGGCGGGGTAGGGGGCTACACCTTC. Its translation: CAISEQPGGGVGGYTF.

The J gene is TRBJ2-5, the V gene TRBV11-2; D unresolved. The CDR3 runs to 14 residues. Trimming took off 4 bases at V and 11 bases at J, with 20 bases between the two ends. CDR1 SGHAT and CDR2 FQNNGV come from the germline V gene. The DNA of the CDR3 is TGTGCCAGCAGCTCGGTGACCTCAACGGGTGAGCAGTACTTC. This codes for CASSSVTSTGEQYF.

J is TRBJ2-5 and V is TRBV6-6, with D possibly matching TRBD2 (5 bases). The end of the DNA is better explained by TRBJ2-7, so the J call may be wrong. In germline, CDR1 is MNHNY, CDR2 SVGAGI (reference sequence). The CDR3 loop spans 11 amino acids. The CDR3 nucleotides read TGTGCCAGCGGGAGCTCCTACGAGCAGTACTTC. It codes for CASGSSYEQYF.

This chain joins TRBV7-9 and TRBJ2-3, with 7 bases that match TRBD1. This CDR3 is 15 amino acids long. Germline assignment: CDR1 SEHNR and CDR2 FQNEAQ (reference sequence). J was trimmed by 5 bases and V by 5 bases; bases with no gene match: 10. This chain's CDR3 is CASSPGQDVVDTQYF. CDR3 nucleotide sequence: TGTGCCAGCAGCCCAGGACAGGATGTGGTAGATACGCAGTATTTT. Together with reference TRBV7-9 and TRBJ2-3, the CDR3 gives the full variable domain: DTGVSQNPRHKITKRGQNVTFRCDPISEHNRLYWYRQTLGQGPEFLTYFQNEAQLEKSRLLSDRFSAERPKGSFSTLEIQRTEQGDSAMYLCASSPGQDVVDTQYFGPGTRLTVL.

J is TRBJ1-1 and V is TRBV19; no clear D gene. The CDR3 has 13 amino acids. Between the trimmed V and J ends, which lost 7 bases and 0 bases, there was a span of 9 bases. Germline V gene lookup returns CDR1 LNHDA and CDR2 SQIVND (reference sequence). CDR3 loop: CASTGNMNTEAFF. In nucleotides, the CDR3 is TGTGCCAGTACGGGGAACATGAACACTGAAGCTTTCTTT.

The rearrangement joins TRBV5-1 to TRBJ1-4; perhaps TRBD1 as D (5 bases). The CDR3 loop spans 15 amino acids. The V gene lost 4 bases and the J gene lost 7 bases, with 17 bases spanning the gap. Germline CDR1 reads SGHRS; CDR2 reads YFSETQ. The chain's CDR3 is CASSGFRDSVEKLFF. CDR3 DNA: TGCGCCAGCAGCGGATTCCGGGACTCAGTTGAAAAACTGTTTTTT.

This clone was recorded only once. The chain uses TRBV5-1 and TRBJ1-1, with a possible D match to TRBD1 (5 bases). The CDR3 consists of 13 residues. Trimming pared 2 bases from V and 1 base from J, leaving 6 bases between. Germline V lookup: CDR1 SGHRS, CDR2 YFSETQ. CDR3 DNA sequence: TGCGCCAGCAGCTTACAGGAGAACACTGAAGCTTTCTTT. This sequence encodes CASSLQENTEAFF.

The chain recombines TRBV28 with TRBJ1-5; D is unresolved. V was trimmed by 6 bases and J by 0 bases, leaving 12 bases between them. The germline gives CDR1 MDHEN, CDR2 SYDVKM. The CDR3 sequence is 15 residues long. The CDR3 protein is CASSPRGYSNQPQHF. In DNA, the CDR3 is TGTGCCAGCAGCCCCCGGGGTTATAGCAATCAGCCCCAGCATTTT.

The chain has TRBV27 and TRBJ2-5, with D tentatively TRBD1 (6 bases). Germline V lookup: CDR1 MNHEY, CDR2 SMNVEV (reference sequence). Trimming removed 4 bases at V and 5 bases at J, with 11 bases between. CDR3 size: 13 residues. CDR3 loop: CASSSQGRETQYF. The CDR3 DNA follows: TGTGCCAGCAGTTCCCAGGGGCGGGAGACCCAGTACTTC.

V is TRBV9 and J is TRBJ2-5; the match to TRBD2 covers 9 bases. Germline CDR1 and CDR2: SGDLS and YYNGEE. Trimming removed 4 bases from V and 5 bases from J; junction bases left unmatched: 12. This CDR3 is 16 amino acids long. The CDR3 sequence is CASSPGAGGAWETQYF. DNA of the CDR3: TGTGCCAGCAGCCCGGGAGCGGGGGGCGCATGGGAGACCCAGTACTTC.

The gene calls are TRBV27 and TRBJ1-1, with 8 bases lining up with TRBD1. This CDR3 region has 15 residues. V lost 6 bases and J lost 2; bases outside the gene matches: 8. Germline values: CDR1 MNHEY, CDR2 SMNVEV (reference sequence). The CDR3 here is CASRQWTGINTEAFF. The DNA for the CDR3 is TGTGCCAGCAGACAATGGACAGGGATTAACACTGAAGCTTTCTTT.